These T cell receptor beta chains were read from a single sample in a study of blood T cell repertoires in COVID-19. Measured with immunoSEQ multiplex PCR; TCRdb has only the in-frame clones, and not every one. The sample lists around 58,000 clones, around 90% occurring once. What was sequenced was peripheral blood. The receptor set was obtained from a human donor with active COVID-19. The donor label of this sample is uncertain. The CDR3 runs from the conserved cysteine through the conserved F or W. A D gene is named only where the DNA matches it firmly. Only some rows state a clone size, as once, few, many or a class for expanded clones.

v_call,j_call,cdr3_length,d_call,clone_size,cdr3_nt,cdr3_aa
TRBV3-1/TRBV3-2,TRBJ2-7,14,TRBD1,NA,TGTGCCAGCAGCCTAGGACAGGGCTCCTACGAGCAGTACTTC,CASSLGQGSYEQYF
TRBV18,TRBJ1-1,12,NA,NA,TGTGCCAGCTCACCCCCCGAGGGTAGCGCTTTCTTT,CASSPPEGSAFF
TRBV6-1,TRBJ2-7,15,NA,NA,TGTGCCAGCAGTGAAGCGGAGGGACTCATCTACGAGCAGTACTTC,CASSEAEGLIYEQYF
TRBV6-5,TRBJ2-7,12,NA,NA,TGTGCGACCACACGAGGTTCCTACGAGCAGTACTTC,CATTRGSYEQYF
TRBV28,TRBJ2-1,18,TRBD1,NA,TGTGCCAGCAGTTCTATCCTTCCCACAGGGGGCCCCTACAATGAGCAGTTCTTC,CASSSILPTGGPYNEQFF
TRBV28,TRBJ2-5,13,NA,NA,TGTGCCAGCACCCGACAGCCTCAAGAGACCCAGTACTTC,CASTRQPQETQYF
TRBV7-2,TRBJ1-5,15,TRBD1,few,TGTGCCAGCAGCTTAGGGACAGGGGACAATCAGCCCCAGCATTTT,CASSLGTGDNQPQHF
TRBV11-3,TRBJ2-1,16,TRBD2,NA,TGTGCCAGCAGCTTGGGGACTAGCGGGAGCACCAATGAGCAGTTCTTC,CASSLGTSGSTNEQFF
TRBV5-1,TRBJ1-2,13,TRBD1,NA,TGCGCCAGCAGCCCAGAACAGGGGTATGGCTACACCTTC,CASSPEQGYGYTF
TRBV24-1,TRBJ2-2,14,TRBD1,few,TGTGCCACCAGTGAAGGGACAGGGTCCGGGGAGCTGTTTTTT,CATSEGTGSGELFF
TRBV5-1,TRBJ2-1,16,TRBD2,NA,TGCGCCAGCAGCTTGGGCTCGAGCGGGAGAGTCAATGAGCAGTTCTTC,CASSLGSSGRVNEQFF
TRBV7-6,TRBJ1-1,16,TRBD1,NA,TGTGCCAGCAGCATCTTACAGGGGGGCGGGGACACTGAAGCTTTCTTT,CASSILQGGGDTEAFF
TRBV9,TRBJ2-1,16,TRBD2,once,TGTGCCAGCAGCGGGCCGGGACTAGGCCCCACCAATGAGCAGTTCTTC,CASSGPGLGPTNEQFF
TRBV5-1,TRBJ2-2,13,TRBD1,NA,TGCGCCAGCAGCCGACAGGGGTCCGGGGAGCTGTTTTTT,CASSRQGSGELFF
TRBV14,TRBJ2-2,13,NA,NA,TGTGCCAGCAGCCGGGACTTTCCCGGGGAGCTGTTTTTT,CASSRDFPGELFF
TRBV29-1,TRBJ1-4,13,TRBD1,NA,TGCAGCGTGACCGGGACAGGGAATGAAAAACTGTTTTTT,CSVTGTGNEKLFF
TRBV7-9,TRBJ2-3,15,TRBD1,NA,TGTGCCAGCAGCCACGGAACAGGGGACACAGATACGCAGTATTTT,CASSHGTGDTDTQYF
TRBV28,TRBJ1-2,13,NA,NA,TGTGCCAGCAGTTTAGGACAGCTTAAGGGCTACACCTTC,CASSLGQLKGYTF
TRBV27,TRBJ1-6,15,TRBD1,few,TGTGCCAGCAGTCCATTGGACAGGGGCAGATCACCCCTCCACTTT,CASSPLDRGRSPLHF
TRBV4-1,TRBJ2-1,12,NA,NA,TGCGCCAGCAGCCAAACAGGGAATGAGCAGTTCTTC,CASSQTGNEQFF
TRBV28,TRBJ1-5,13,NA,NA,TGTGCCAGCAGTCTGGACAGTAATCAGCCCCAGCATTTT,CASSLDSNQPQHF
TRBV5-5,TRBJ2-6,17,NA,NA,TGTGCCAGCAGCTTAGACAGCCTTTTCTCTGGGGCCAACGTCCTGACTTTC,CASSLDSLFSGANVLTF
TRBV5-5,TRBJ2-5,15,TRBD2,NA,TGTGCCAGCAGCTGGGGACTAGCGGGGGGAGAGACCCAGTACTTC,CASSWGLAGGETQYF
TRBV7-2,TRBJ2-1,13,NA,once,TGTGCCAGCACCCTACCCGTATACAATGAGCAGTTCTTC,CASTLPVYNEQFF
TRBV3-1/TRBV3-2,TRBJ2-1,18,NA,NA,TGTGCCAGCAGCGGCCGGGACAGGGGCCCTAGCGGGAGATATGAGCAGTTCTTC,CASSGRDRGPSGRYEQFF
TRBV28,TRBJ2-1,13,NA,NA,TGTGCCAGCAGCCGAGGCGGCCGCTATGAGCAGTTCTTC,CASSRGGRYEQFF
TRBV7-9,TRBJ2-1,15,TRBD2,once,TGTGCCAGCAGCTCGAGCGGGAGTCATAGCAATGAGCAGTTCTTC,CASSSSGSHSNEQFF
TRBV6-6,TRBJ1-5,14,TRBD1,NA,TGTGCCAGCAGCGTTGGACAGGGTAATCAGCCCCAGCATTTT,CASSVGQGNQPQHF
TRBV5-1,TRBJ1-5,14,TRBD1,NA,TGCGCCAGCAGCCCCGGGACAGATAATCAGCCCCAGCATTTT,CASSPGTDNQPQHF
TRBV6-5,TRBJ1-6,15,NA,once,TGTGCCAGCAACATTAAGGGGCCTTATAATTCACCCCTCCACTTT,CASNIKGPYNSPLHF
TRBV6-2/TRBV6-3,TRBJ2-1,12,NA,NA,TGTGCCAGCAGTCCATACAGGGTTGAGCAGTTCTTC,CASSPYRVEQFF
TRBV5-1,TRBJ2-1,15,NA,NA,TGCGCCAGCAGCTTGGCCGGACACCCATACAATGAGCAGTTCTTC,CASSLAGHPYNEQFF
TRBV9,TRBJ2-2,16,TRBD1,once,TGTGCCAGCAGCGTAGTCGACAGGGTAGAAACCGGGGAGCTGTTTTTT,CASSVVDRVETGELFF
TRBV9,TRBJ2-2,18,TRBD1,NA,TGTGCCAGCAGCAAATACGGGACAGGGGGCTCGGGCACCGGGGAGCTGTTTTTT,CASSKYGTGGSGTGELFF
TRBV7-9,TRBJ1-1,14,NA,NA,TGTGCCAGCAGGACTCAGGGCGGGGACACTGAAGCTTTCTTT,CASRTQGGDTEAFF
TRBV6-4,TRBJ2-3,16,TRBD2,NA,TGTGCCAGCAGTGACTCAGCGGGGGCCCTCACAGATACGCAGTATTTT,CASSDSAGALTDTQYF
TRBV2,TRBJ2-5,13,TRBD1,NA,TGTGCCAGCCTTGGGACAGACCAAGAGACCCAGTACTTC,CASLGTDQETQYF
TRBV6-6,TRBJ2-2,14,TRBD1,NA,TGTGCCAGCAGCCGAGACAGGGGAGTCGGGGAGCTGTTTTTT,CASSRDRGVGELFF
TRBV27,TRBJ2-1,13,NA,NA,TGTGCCAGCAGTTTACGACTATACAATGAGCAGTTCTTC,CASSLRLYNEQFF
TRBV7-3,TRBJ1-2,16,NA,NA,TGTGCCAGCAGCTTTTTAGGTCTGACAGGACCTTATGGCTACACCTTC,CASSFLGLTGPYGYTF
TRBV2,TRBJ1-5,14,NA,NA,TGTGCCAGCATGCGGAGTAATAGCAATCAGCCCCAGCATTTT,CASMRSNSNQPQHF
TRBV5-1,TRBJ1-6,15,NA,NA,TGCGCCAGCAGCCCGAGGACAGCTGCAAATTCACCCCTCCACTTT,CASSPRTAANSPLHF
TRBV5-4,TRBJ1-5,16,TRBD1,NA,TGTGCCAGCAGCTTGGGGGGCAGGGGGAGCAATCAGCCCCAGCATTTT,CASSLGGRGSNQPQHF